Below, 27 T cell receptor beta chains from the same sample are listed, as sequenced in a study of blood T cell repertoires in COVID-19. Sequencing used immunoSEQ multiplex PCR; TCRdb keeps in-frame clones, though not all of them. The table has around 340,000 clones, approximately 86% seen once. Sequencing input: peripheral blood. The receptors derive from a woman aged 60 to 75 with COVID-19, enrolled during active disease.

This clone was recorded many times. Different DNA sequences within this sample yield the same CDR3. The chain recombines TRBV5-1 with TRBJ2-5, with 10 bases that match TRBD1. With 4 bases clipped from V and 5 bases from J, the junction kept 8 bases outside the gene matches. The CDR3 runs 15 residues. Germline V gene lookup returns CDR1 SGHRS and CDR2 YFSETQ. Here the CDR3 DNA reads TGCGCCAGCAGCCTCGCCGGACAGGGGGTGGAGACCCAGTACTTC. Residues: CASSLAGQGVETQYF.

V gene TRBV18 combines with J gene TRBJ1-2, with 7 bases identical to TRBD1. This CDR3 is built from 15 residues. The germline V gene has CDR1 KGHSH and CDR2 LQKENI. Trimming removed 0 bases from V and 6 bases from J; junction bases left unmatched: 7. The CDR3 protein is CASSPPSTGFNGYTF. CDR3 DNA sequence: TGTGCCAGCTCACCACCCTCGACAGGGTTTAATGGCTACACCTTC.

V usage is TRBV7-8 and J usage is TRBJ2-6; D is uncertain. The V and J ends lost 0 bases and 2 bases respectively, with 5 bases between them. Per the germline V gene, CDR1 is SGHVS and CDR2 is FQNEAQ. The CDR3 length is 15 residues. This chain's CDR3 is CASSLALAGANVLTF. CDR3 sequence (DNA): TGTGCCAGCAGCTTAGCGCTAGCTGGGGCCAACGTCCTGACTTTC.

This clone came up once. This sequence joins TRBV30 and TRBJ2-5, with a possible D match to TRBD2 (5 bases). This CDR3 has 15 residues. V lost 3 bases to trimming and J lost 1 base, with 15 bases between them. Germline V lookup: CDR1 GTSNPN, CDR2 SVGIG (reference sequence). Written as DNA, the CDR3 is TGTGCCTGGAGGGAACCCTCGGGGTCCCAAGAGACCCAGTACTTC. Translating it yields CAWREPSGSQETQYF.

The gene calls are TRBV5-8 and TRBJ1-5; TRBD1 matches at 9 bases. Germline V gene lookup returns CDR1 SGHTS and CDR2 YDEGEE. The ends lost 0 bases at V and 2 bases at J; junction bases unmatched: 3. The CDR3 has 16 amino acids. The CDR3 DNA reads TGTGCCAGCAGCTTGGGTTGGACAGGGGGCAATCAGCCCCAGCATTTT. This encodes CASSLGWTGGNQPQHF. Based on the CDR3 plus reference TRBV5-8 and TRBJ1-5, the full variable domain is EAGVTQSPTHLIKTRGQQATLRCSPISGHTSVYWYQQALGLGLQFLLWYDEGEERNRGNFPPRFSGRQFPNYSSELNVNALELEDSALYLCASSLGWTGGNQPQHFGDGTRLSIL.

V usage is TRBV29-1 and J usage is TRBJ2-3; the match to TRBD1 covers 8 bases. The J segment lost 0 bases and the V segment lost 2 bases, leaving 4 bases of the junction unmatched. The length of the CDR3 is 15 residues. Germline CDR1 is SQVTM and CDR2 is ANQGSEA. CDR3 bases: TGCAGCGTTGAATATACAGGGGGAAGCACAGATACGCAGTATTTT. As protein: CSVEYTGGSTDTQYF.

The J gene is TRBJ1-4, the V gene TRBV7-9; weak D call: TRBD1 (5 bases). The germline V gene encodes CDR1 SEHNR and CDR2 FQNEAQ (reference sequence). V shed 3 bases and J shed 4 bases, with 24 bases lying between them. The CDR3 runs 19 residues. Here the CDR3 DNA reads TGTGCCAGCAGCTTGGGGAGGGTGGGGCCCACACCCTATAATGAAAAACTGTTTTTT. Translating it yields CASSLGRVGPTPYNEKLFF.

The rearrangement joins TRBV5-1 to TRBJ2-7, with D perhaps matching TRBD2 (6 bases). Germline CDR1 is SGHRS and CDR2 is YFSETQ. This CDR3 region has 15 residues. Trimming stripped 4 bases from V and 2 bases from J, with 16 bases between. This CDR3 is CASSVVGGSTYEQYF. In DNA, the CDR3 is TGCGCCAGCAGCGTTGTGGGGGGTTCCACCTACGAGCAGTACTTC.

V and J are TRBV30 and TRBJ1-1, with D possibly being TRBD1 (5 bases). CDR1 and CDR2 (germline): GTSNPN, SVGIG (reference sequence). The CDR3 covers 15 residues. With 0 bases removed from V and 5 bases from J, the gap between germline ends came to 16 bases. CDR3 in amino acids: CAWSVRGFARTEAFF. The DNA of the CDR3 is TGTGCCTGGAGTGTACGGGGGTTTGCGAGAACTGAAGCTTTCTTT.

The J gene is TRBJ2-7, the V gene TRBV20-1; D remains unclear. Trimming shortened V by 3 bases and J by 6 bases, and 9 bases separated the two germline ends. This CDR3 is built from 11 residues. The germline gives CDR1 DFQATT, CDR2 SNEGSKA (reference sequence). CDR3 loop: CSASGLVEQYF. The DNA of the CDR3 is TGCAGTGCTAGTGGGCTAGTCGAGCAGTACTTC.

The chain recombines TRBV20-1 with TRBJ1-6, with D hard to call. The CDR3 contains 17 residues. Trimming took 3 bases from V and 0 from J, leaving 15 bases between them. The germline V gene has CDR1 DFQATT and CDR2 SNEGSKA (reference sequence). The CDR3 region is CSASLVVRYSYNSPLHF. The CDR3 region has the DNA TGCAGTGCTAGTTTAGTGGTGAGGTACTCCTATAATTCACCCCTCCACTTT.

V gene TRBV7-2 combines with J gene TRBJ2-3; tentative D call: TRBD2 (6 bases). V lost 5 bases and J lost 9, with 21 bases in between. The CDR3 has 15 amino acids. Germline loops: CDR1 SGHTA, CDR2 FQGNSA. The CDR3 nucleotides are TGTGCCAGCAGCGCCGGGCGGGGAAGCGGTGAAACGCAGTATTTT. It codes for CASSAGRGSGETQYF.

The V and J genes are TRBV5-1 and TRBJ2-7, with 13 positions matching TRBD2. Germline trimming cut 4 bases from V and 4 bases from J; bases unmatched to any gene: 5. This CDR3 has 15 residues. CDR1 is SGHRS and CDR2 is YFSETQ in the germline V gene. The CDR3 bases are TGCGCCAGCAGCGCACTAGCGGGGGGGCCTTACGAGCAGTACTTC. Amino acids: CASSALAGGPYEQYF.

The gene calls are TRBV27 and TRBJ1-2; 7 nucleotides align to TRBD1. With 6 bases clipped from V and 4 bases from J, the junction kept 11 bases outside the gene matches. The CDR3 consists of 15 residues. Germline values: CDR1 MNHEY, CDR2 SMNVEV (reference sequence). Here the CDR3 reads CASSLRSGTVYGYTF. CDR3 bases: TGTGCCAGCAGCCTCCGTTCCGGGACAGTCTATGGCTACACCTTC.

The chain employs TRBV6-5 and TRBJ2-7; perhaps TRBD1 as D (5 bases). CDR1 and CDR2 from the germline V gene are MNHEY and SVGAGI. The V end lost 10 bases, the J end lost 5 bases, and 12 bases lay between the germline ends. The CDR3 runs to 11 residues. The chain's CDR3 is CAIQGIHEQYF. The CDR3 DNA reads TGTGCCATCCAGGGAATTCACGAGCAGTACTTC.

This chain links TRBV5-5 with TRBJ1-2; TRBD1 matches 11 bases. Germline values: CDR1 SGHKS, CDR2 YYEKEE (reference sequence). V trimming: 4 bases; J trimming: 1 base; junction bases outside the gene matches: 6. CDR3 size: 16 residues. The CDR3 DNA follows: TGTGCCAGCAGCCTTTCCGGGACAGGGGGTAACTATGGCTACACCTTC. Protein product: CASSLSGTGGNYGYTF.

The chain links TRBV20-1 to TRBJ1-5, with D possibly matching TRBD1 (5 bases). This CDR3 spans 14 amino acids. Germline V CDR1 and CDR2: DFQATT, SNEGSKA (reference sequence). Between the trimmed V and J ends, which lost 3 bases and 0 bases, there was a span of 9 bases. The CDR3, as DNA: TGCAGTGCTAGTCGGGGGGATAGCAATCAGCCCCAGCATTTT. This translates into CSASRGDSNQPQHF.

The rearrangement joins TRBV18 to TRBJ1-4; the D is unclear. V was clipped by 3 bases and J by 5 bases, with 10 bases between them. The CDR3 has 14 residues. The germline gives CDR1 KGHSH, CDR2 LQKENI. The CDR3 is CASSPRTGNEKLFF. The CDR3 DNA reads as TGTGCCAGCTCACCCAGGACGGGAAATGAAAAACTGTTTTTT.

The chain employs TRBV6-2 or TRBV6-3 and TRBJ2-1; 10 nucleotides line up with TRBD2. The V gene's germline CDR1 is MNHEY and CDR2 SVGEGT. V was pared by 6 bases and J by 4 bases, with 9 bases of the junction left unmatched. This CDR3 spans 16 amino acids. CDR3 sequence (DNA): TGTGCCAGCAGCCTACTAGCGGGGTATACTTACAATGAGCAGTTCTTC. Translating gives CASSLLAGYTYNEQFF.

The CDR3 sequence: CASSYTSGGYNEQFF. The DNA for the CDR3 is TGTGCCAGCTCATACACTAGCGGGGGATACAATGAGCAGTTCTTC. V is TRBV18 and J is TRBJ2-1, with TRBD2 matching over 11 bases. The V segment lost 5 bases and the J segment 4 bases; nucleotides outside the gene matches: 4. Germline CDR1 reads KGHSH; CDR2 reads LQKENI. The CDR3 has 15 amino acids.

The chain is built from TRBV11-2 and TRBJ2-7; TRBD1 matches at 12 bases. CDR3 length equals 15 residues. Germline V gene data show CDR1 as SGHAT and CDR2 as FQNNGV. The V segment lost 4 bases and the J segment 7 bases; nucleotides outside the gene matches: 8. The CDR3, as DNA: TGTGCCAGCAGCTACACCGGGACAGGGGGCGAGGAGCAGTACTTC. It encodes CASSYTGTGGEEQYF.

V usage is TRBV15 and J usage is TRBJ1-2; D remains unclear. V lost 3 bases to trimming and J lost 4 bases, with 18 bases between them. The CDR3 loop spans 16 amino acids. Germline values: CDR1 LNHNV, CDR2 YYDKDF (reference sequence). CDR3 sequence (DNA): TGTGCCACCAGCAGGGAATGGGATACGGGAACCTATGGCTACACCTTC. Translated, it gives CATSREWDTGTYGYTF.

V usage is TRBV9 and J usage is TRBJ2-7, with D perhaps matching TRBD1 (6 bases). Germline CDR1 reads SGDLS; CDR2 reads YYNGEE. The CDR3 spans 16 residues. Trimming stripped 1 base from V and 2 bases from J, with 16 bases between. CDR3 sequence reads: CASSVSLGARPYEQYF. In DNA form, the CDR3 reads TGTGCCAGCAGCGTAAGTTTGGGGGCCCGCCCCTACGAGCAGTACTTC.

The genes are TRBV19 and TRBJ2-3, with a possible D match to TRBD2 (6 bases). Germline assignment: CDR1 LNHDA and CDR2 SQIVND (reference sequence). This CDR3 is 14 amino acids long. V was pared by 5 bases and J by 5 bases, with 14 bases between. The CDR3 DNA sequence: TGTGCCAGTAGTTCGGAGGGGCGATTAGATACGCAGTATTTT. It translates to CASSSEGRLDTQYF.

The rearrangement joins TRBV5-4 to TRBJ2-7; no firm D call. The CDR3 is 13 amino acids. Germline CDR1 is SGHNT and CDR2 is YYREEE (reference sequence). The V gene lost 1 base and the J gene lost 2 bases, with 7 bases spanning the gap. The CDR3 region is CASSLYQAYEQYF. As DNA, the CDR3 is TGTGCCAGCAGCTTGTATCAGGCCTACGAGCAGTACTTC.

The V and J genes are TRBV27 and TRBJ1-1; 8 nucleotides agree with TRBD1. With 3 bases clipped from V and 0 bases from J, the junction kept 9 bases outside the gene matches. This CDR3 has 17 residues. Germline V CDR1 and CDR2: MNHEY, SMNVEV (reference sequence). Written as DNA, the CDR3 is TGTGCCAGCAGTTTTGCCCTTCAGGGGGCGATGAACACTGAAGCTTTCTTT. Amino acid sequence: CASSFALQGAMNTEAFF.

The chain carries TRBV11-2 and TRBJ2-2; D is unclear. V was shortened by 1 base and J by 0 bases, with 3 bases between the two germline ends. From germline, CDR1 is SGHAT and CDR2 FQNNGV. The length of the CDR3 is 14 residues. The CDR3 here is CASSLVTNTGELFF. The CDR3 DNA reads TGTGCCAGCAGCTTAGTCACGAACACCGGGGAGCTGTTTTTT.